Listed below are T cell receptor beta chains from one sample, sequenced in a study of cytomegalovirus exposure and HLA in healthy donors. Sequenced by immunoSEQ multiplex PCR; TCRdb stores in-frame clones only, minus some. The sample lists roughly 120,000 clones; 88% were seen once. Material for sequencing was PBMCs. The origin of the receptors is a woman aged 25 to 39 in good health and CMV-seropositive. Both conserved end residues are part of each CDR3. D genes are given only for firm matches. The listing skips clone size in some rows; elsewhere it reads once, few, many or a size class.

size	V	D	J	DNA	CDR3
.	TRBV12-5	.	TRBJ1-5	TGTGCTAGTGGTCCCGGGGTGGGGGGATGGAATCAGCCCCAGCATTTT	CASGPGVGGWNQPQHF
.	TRBV5-6	.	TRBJ2-1	TGTGCCAGCAGCTTTTGGGACGGGGGTCCACGGGAGCAGTTCTTC	CASSFWDGGPREQFF
.	TRBV30	.	TRBJ1-2	TGTGCCTGGAGTCCCAGAAGACAGGCCCACTATGGCTACACCTTC	CAWSPRRQAHYGYTF
.	TRBV9	TRBD2	TRBJ2-6	TGTGCCAGCAGCGTAGGAAGCGGGGCGAACTCTGGGGCCAACGTCCTGACTTTC	CASSVGSGANSGANVLTF
.	TRBV11-1	.	TRBJ2-3	TGTGCCAGCAGCAGGGCGGGGACAGATACGCAGTATTTT	CASSRAGTDTQYF
.	TRBV7-2	.	TRBJ2-7	TGTGCCAGCAGCTTGGAAGGACAGGGAGGGCACGAGCAGTACTTC	CASSLEGQGGHEQYF
.	TRBV2	TRBD1	TRBJ2-2	TGTGCCAGCAGTGTACAGGGGGCTGTCGGGGAGCTGTTTTTT	CASSVQGAVGELFF
.	TRBV4-3	TRBD2	TRBJ2-7	TGCGCCAGCAGCCAGTACGGTAGGACTAGCGTTTCCGAGCAGTACTTC	CASSQYGRTSVSEQYF
.	TRBV5-4	TRBD2	TRBJ2-1	TGTGCCAGCAGCCCCCGGACTAGCGGAGCCTACAATGAGCAGTTCTTC	CASSPRTSGAYNEQFF
.	TRBV15	TRBD1	TRBJ1-1	TGTGCCACCAGCGGAAGGACAGGGTGGACTGAAGCTTTCTTT	CATSGRTGWTEAFF
.	TRBV7-9	.	TRBJ2-1	TGTGCCAGCAGCCTTCAGTACAATGAGCAGTTCTTC	CASSLQYNEQFF
.	TRBV15	TRBD2	TRBJ2-1	TGTGCCACCAGTCGAGCGGGGGGGTACAATGAGCAGTTCTTC	CATSRAGGYNEQFF
once	TRBV7-2	.	TRBJ1-5	TGTGCCAGCAGCTTACAAAGCTCCCAGCCCCAGCATTTT	CASSLQSSQPQHF
.	TRBV6-5	.	TRBJ2-5	TGTGCCAGCAGCAGACTAGGCGGAGAGACCCAGTACTTC	CASSRLGGETQYF
.	TRBV30	.	TRBJ2-7	TGTGCCTGGAAAAGACAGGCCAACTCCTACGAGCAGTACTTC	CAWKRQANSYEQYF
few	TRBV5-4	TRBD1	TRBJ2-2	TGTGCCACCCATTCAGGGGGTAATGGGGAGCTGTTTTTT	CATHSGGNGELFF
.	TRBV23-1	.	TRBJ2-3	TGCGCCAGCAGTCAATCCCTCTTTGACAGGGACTTTTCTAGCACAGATACGCAGTATTTT	CASSQSLFDRDFSSTDTQYF
once	TRBV21-1	.	TRBJ2-7	TGTGCCCCCCGAAGGGGCGAGCAGTACTTC	CAPRRGEQYF
.	TRBV5-1	.	TRBJ1-2	TGCGCCAGCAGCTTGGAGCCAGCGCGCTATGGCTACACCTTC	CASSLEPARYGYTF
.	TRBV25-1	.	TRBJ2-3	TGTGCCAGCAGTGAATATCCGCGGGTGCTCGGCACAGATACGCAGTATTTT	CASSEYPRVLGTDTQYF
.	TRBV29-1	TRBD1	TRBJ1-2	TGCAGCGTTCCTGACGGGACAGGGTATGGCTACACCTTC	CSVPDGTGYGYTF
once	TRBV2	TRBD2	TRBJ2-1	TGTGCCAGCAGTGAACGGGGGGGGAAGCAGTTCTTC	CASSERGGKQFF
.	TRBV4-3	TRBD1	TRBJ2-5	TGCGCCAGCAGCCAACACAGGGGCGAGACCCAGTACTTC	CASSQHRGETQYF